A selection of T cell receptor beta chains follows, all from one sample in a study of OX40 agonist ivuxolimab in advanced cancers. Repertoires were generated with immunoSEQ multiplex PCR, while TCRdb's copy carries only in-frame clones and drops some. The data show tens of thousands of clones, around 91% seen once. The sample here was CD4+ or CD8+ T cells sorted from blood, taken in a trial of the OX40 agonist ivuxolimab. The source of these receptors is an adult with an advanced solid tumor such as melanoma, head and neck, liver or kidney cancer. The CDR3 runs from the conserved cysteine through the conserved F or W. D genes are given only for firm matches. Not all rows give a size; the values are once, few, many and, for expanded clones, a class.

j_call	clone_size	d_call	v_call	cdr3_nt	cdr3_aa
TRBJ1-1	NA	TRBD1	TRBV30	TGTGCCTGGAGTATAGGGGGCGGGACTGAAGCTTTCTTT	CAWSIGGGTEAFF
TRBJ2-2	NA	TRBD2	TRBV2	TGTGCCAGCAGCCTTTTAGCGGGGGACGCCGGGGAGCTGTTTTTT	CASSLLAGDAGELFF
TRBJ1-2	NA	TRBD1	TRBV6-1	TGTGCCAGCAGTGGACAGGGAGAGAACTATGGCTACACCTTC	CASSGQGENYGYTF
TRBJ1-2	NA	NA	TRBV10-2	TGCGCCAGCAGTTCCTGGACAGAAAGCTTGGGGGGCTACACCTTC	CASSSWTESLGGYTF
TRBJ1-1	once	NA	TRBV28	TGTGCCAGCAGACCCCCTCGCGGGGGGGTGAACACTGAAGCTTTCTTT	CASRPPRGGVNTEAFF
TRBJ1-5	NA	NA	TRBV7-2	TGTGCCAGCAGCTCGACAGCCAGCAATCAGCCCCAGCATTTT	CASSSTASNQPQHF
TRBJ2-7	NA	NA	TRBV19	TGTGCCAGTAGTATACAGGCCGCCTACGAGCAGTACTTC	CASSIQAAYEQYF
TRBJ2-3	NA	TRBD1	TRBV27	TGTGCCAGCAGAAAGGACAGGGGGCGTATAGATACGCAGTATTTT	CASRKDRGRIDTQYF
TRBJ2-3	once	NA	TRBV29-1	TGCAGCGTTGAGCGACTATTAAGCACAGATACGCAGTATTTT	CSVERLLSTDTQYF
TRBJ2-2	NA	TRBD1	TRBV11-2	TGTGCCAGCAGCTCGCGACAGGGGGGTTTGACCGGGGAGCTGTTTTTT	CASSSRQGGLTGELFF
TRBJ1-2	NA	NA	TRBV11-1	TGTGCCAGCAGTCCACAATTTAACTATGGCTACACCTTC	CASSPQFNYGYTF
TRBJ2-7	NA	NA	TRBV28	TGTGCCAGCAGCCCAATCCGGGACACTCGGTACGAGCAGTACTTC	CASSPIRDTRYEQYF
TRBJ2-7	NA	TRBD1	TRBV6-4	TGTGCCAGCAGGACCGGACAATCCGACAGGGTCGTCTACGAGCAGTACTTC	CASRTGQSDRVVYEQYF
TRBJ2-1	NA	NA	TRBV5-1	TGCGCCAGCAGCTTGGACTTCAATCTCTACAATGAGCAGTTCTTC	CASSLDFNLYNEQFF
TRBJ1-5	NA	NA	TRBV10-2	TGCGCCAGCAAGCAGGGAGGCAGTCAGCCCCAGCATTTT	CASKQGGSQPQHF
TRBJ2-3	NA	NA	TRBV30	TGTGCCTCCTTAGCGGCGGCAGATACGCAGTATTTT	CASLAAADTQYF
TRBJ1-1	NA	NA	TRBV19	TGTGCCAGTAGTATAGGGTTAGGGGATGGTGAAGCTTTCTTT	CASSIGLGDGEAFF
TRBJ1-2	once	NA	TRBV11-2	TGTGCCAGCAGCTTAAACAGGGCATATGGCTACACCTTC	CASSLNRAYGYTF
TRBJ2-7	NA	TRBD1	TRBV6-1	TGTGCCAGCAGTGAAATGGGACAGGCCTACGAGCAGTACTTC	CASSEMGQAYEQYF
TRBJ2-3	NA	NA	TRBV5-1	TGCGCCAGCACCCCCGCTCGGGGGGCGACAGATACGCAGTATTTT	CASTPARGATDTQYF
TRBJ1-1	NA	NA	TRBV7-9	TGTGCCAGCAGCTCGTTACAAGATTCGCTTTTGAAAGCTTTCTTT	CASSSLQDSLLKAFF
TRBJ2-7	NA	TRBD1	TRBV14	TGTGCCAGCAGCGCCGGGACAGGGTACGAGCAGTACTTC	CASSAGTGYEQYF
TRBJ2-1	NA	NA	TRBV27	TGTGCCAGCAGTCCCCTCGCCCGGTACGCTACGCTTGAGCAGTTCTTC	CASSPLARYATLEQFF
TRBJ1-3	NA	NA	TRBV7-2	TGTGCCAGCAGCTTAATGTGGGGGCCCATCTCTGGAAACACCATATATTTT	CASSLMWGPISGNTIYF
TRBJ2-4	NA	NA	TRBV11-2	TGTGCCAGCAGCTTAGATCGGTATCCCTCGGGGGTAAACATTCAGTACTTC	CASSLDRYPSGVNIQYF
TRBJ1-1	once	TRBD1	TRBV18	TGTGCCAGCTCCCCAAAGGGACAGGGGGTGGAGGGCACTGAAGCTTTCTTT	CASSPKGQGVEGTEAFF
TRBJ1-1	NA	TRBD1	TRBV30	TGTGCCTGGACCGTACGGTGGACAGGGTACACTGAAGCTTTCTTT	CAWTVRWTGYTEAFF
TRBJ1-4	once	NA	TRBV7-9	TGTGCCAGCAGCTTCCAGGGGACTAATGAAAAACTGTTTTTT	CASSFQGTNEKLFF
TRBJ2-2	NA	NA	TRBV2	TGTGCCAGCAGTGAAGCATCCAACAGGGTAACCGGGGAGCTGTTTTTT	CASSEASNRVTGELFF
TRBJ2-7	NA	NA	TRBV7-2	TGTGCCAGCAGCTTTTCCCCGAGCTACGAGCAGTACTTC	CASSFSPSYEQYF
TRBJ2-3	NA	NA	TRBV5-4	TGTGCCAGCAGCTCAGGATTAGACCCAGATACGCAGTATTTT	CASSSGLDPDTQYF
TRBJ1-4	NA	NA	TRBV7-8	TGTGCCAGCAGCCGGGACCGAGGGGAAAAACTGTTTTTT	CASSRDRGEKLFF
TRBJ1-5	NA	TRBD1	TRBV4-1	TGCGCCAGCAGCGTACAGGGGGAAGGAAACAATCAGCCCCAGCATTTT	CASSVQGEGNNQPQHF
TRBJ2-6	NA	TRBD1	TRBV7-9	TGTGCCAGCAGCCAACATAAGGGACAGGCGTACTCTGGGGCCAACGTCCTGACTTTC	CASSQHKGQAYSGANVLTF
TRBJ2-2	NA	NA	TRBV19	TGTGCCAGTCTAAGGGGGTCCGGGGAGCTGTTTTTT	CASLRGSGELFF
TRBJ2-7	few	NA	TRBV6-6	TGTGCCAGCAGTTACGGGCCTTACCTCTACGAGCAGTACTTC	CASSYGPYLYEQYF
TRBJ1-2	NA	TRBD1	TRBV6-6	TGTGCCAGCAGTGCCGGGACAGTCTCTCAAGGCTACACCTTC	CASSAGTVSQGYTF
TRBJ1-1	NA	TRBD1	TRBV27	TGTGCCAGCAGTTCTCCCACGACAGGGTTGGCTGAAGCTTTCTTT	CASSSPTTGLAEAFF
TRBJ1-5	NA	TRBD1	TRBV6-1	TGTGCCAGCAGTGGGACAGGAAATAGCAATCAGCCCCAGCATTTT	CASSGTGNSNQPQHF
TRBJ1-5	NA	NA	TRBV5-6	TGTGCCAGCAGCTTGGGTTGGGGGAGCAATCAGCCCCAGCATTTT	CASSLGWGSNQPQHF
TRBJ2-7	NA	NA	TRBV19	TGTGCCAGTAGGGACCGGAGCTCCTACGAGCAGTACTTC	CASRDRSSYEQYF
TRBJ2-4	once	NA	TRBV2	TGTGCCAGCAGTGAACAGAAAAACATTCAGTACTTC	CASSEQKNIQYF
TRBJ2-7	NA	NA	TRBV19	TGTGCCAGTAGTATAGACCGGGACTCCTACGAGCAGTACTTC	CASSIDRDSYEQYF
TRBJ2-3	NA	TRBD2	TRBV27	TGTGCCAGCAGTTTAATGGGGGGGACTAGCGGAACAGATACGCAGTATTTT	CASSLMGGTSGTDTQYF
TRBJ2-1	NA	NA	TRBV7-7	TGTGCTAGCAGCTTAGCCGGGCCGAACAATGAGCAGTTCTTC	CASSLAGPNNEQFF
TRBJ2-3	NA	TRBD2	TRBV7-8	TGTGCCAGCAGCTTAAGTAGCGGGATGAATACGCAGTATTTT	CASSLSSGMNTQYF
TRBJ2-5	NA	NA	TRBV2	TGTGCCAGCAGTCCCAAAGAGACCCAGTACTTC	CASSPKETQYF
TRBJ2-1	NA	NA	TRBV11-3	TGTGCCAGCAGCCCCGAGGGGTGGGCAAATGAGCAGTTCTTC	CASSPEGWANEQFF
TRBJ2-3	NA	NA	TRBV2	TGTGCCAGCAGCGCTTTTTTTGTGGAGGGCACAGATACGCAGTATTTT	CASSAFFVEGTDTQYF
TRBJ1-5	NA	NA	TRBV30	TGTGCCTGGAGTGTCCTGGCAAATCAGCCCCAGCATTTT	CAWSVLANQPQHF
TRBJ2-1	NA	NA	TRBV18	TGTGCCAGCTCACAGGGCTACAATGAGCAGTTCTTC	CASSQGYNEQFF
TRBJ2-3	NA	NA	TRBV7-2	TGTGCCAGCAGCGGGTATAGCACAGATACGCAGTATTTT	CASSGYSTDTQYF
TRBJ1-1	NA	NA	TRBV20-1	TGCAGTGCTAGCCTTCCCGCTGAAGCTTTCTTT	CSASLPAEAFF
TRBJ2-1	NA	TRBD2	TRBV5-4	TGTGCCAGCAGCTTGGTGGGACTAGCGGGGGCCCGCGAGCAGTTCTTC	CASSLVGLAGAREQFF
TRBJ2-2	NA	TRBD2	TRBV6-4	TGTGCCAGCAGTGTTTCGGGGGGATTCGGGGAGCTGTTTTTT	CASSVSGGFGELFF